The 18 T cell receptor beta chains given below trace back to one sample, sequenced in a study of human thymus T cells. Resections from corrective heart surgery provided thymus tissue. The protocol was immunoSEQ multiplex PCR, while the TCRdb copy is restricted to in-frame clones and leaves out a portion. The sample consists of more than 70,000 clones, roughly 96% of them appearing once. Sequencing was performed on thymus tissue. All receptors come from a boy in the first two years of life with a congenital heart defect but otherwise immunologically healthy.

This chain joins TRBV7-8 and TRBJ1-1; the D gene is possibly TRBD1 (6 bases). V lost 6 bases to trimming and J lost 5 bases, with 19 bases between them. The CDR3 contains 15 residues. Germline values: CDR1 SGHVS, CDR2 FQNEAQ. This CDR3 is CASSWGPRGFTEAFF. The CDR3, as DNA: TGTGCCAGCAGTTGGGGTCCAAGGGGGTTTACTGAAGCTTTCTTT.

This chain links TRBV27 with TRBJ1-5, with unresolved D. Trimming left V 0 bases short and J 1 base short, with 16 bases between. The CDR3 has 18 residues. CDR1 MNHEY and CDR2 SMNVEV come from the germline V gene (reference sequence). DNA of the CDR3: TGTGCCAGCAGTTTATCGGCGTTGGGTGTAGGGAGCAATCAGCCCCAGCATTTT. Its protein is CASSLSALGVGSNQPQHF.

The rearrangement links TRBV27 to TRBJ2-4; the match to TRBD2 covers 16 bases. The V gene end was trimmed by 2 bases and the J gene end by 8 bases; junction bases not matched to a gene: 21. This CDR3 is built from 22 residues. Per germline, CDR1 MNHEY and CDR2 SMNVEV (reference sequence). The CDR3 DNA sequence: TGTGCCAGCAGTTTAAGGGGGGGACAGTCCTCCGGGACTAGCGGGAGGGCCTACATTCAGTACTTC. Residues: CASSLRGGQSSGTSGRAYIQYF.

This chain links TRBV27 with TRBJ1-1; 7 bases are a match to TRBD1. CDR3 size: 17 residues. The trim removed 2 bases at V and 8 bases at J, leaving 17 bases unmatched. Germline V lookup: CDR1 MNHEY, CDR2 SMNVEV (reference sequence). The CDR3 region has the DNA TGTGCCAGCAGTTTAAGTTCGGACAGGTCCTTGGGTAGGGAAGCTTTCTTT. This encodes CASSLSSDRSLGREAFF.

The gene calls are TRBV19 and TRBJ1-5; D not certain. V was trimmed by 3 bases and J by 3 bases, leaving 15 bases between them. This CDR3 spans 16 amino acids. CDR1 and CDR2 (germline): LNHDA, SQIVND (reference sequence). The CDR3 here is CASSIEYWVPNQPQHF. The CDR3 coding sequence is TGTGCCAGTAGTATTGAATACTGGGTCCCCAATCAGCCCCAGCATTTT. The full variable domain, in which reference TRBV19 and TRBJ1-5 provide the parts outside the CDR3, is DGGITQSPKYLFRKEGQNVTLSCEQNLNHDAMYWYRQDPGQGLRLIYYSQIVNDFQKGDIAEGYSVSREKKESFPLTVTSAQKNPTAFYLCASSIEYWVPNQPQHFGDGTRLSIL.

The chain uses TRBV7-8 and TRBJ2-7; D might be TRBD1 or TRBD2, each matching 5 bases. Trimming left V 4 bases short and J 7 bases short, with 20 bases between. Germline CDR1 SGHVS, CDR2 FQNEAQ. The CDR3 covers 15 residues. The CDR3 region has the DNA TGTGCCAGCAGCTCCTCGGACATCAACGAGGGGGAGCAGTACTTC. Residues: CASSSSDINEGEQYF. Supplemented by reference TRBV7-8 and TRBJ2-7, the full variable domain reads GAGVSQSPRYKVAKRGQDVALRCDPISGHVSLFWYQQALGQGPEFLTYFQNEAQLDKSGLPSDRFFAERPEGSVSTLKIQRTQQEDSAVYLCASSSSDINEGEQYFGPGTRLTVT.

The chain uses TRBV27 and TRBJ2-7; 8 bases agree with TRBD2. CDR3 length: 17 residues. V was pared by 6 bases and J by 6 bases, with 19 bases of the junction left unmatched. Germline V gene data show CDR1 as MNHEY and CDR2 as SMNVEV (reference sequence). The chain's CDR3 is CASSLGLGGDVLFEQYF. The CDR3 DNA sequence: TGTGCCAGCAGCCTGGGTCTCGGGGGGGATGTTCTCTTCGAGCAGTACTTC.

This chain connects TRBV6-1 to TRBJ1-1; D call uncertain. Germline CDR1 is MNHNS and CDR2 is SASEGT. With 1 base removed from V and 3 bases from J, the gap between germline ends came to 15 bases. CDR3 length: 16 amino acids. CDR3 sequence: CASSEDLAGRHTEAFF. The CDR3 DNA reads TGTGCCAGCAGTGAAGATTTGGCAGGTAGACACACTGAAGCTTTCTTT.

This clone appeared once. The chain carries TRBV27 and TRBJ1-3, with 8 positions matching TRBD1. From germline, CDR1 is MNHEY and CDR2 SMNVEV (reference sequence). The CDR3 runs 17 residues. Germline trimming cut 2 bases from V and 4 bases from J; bases unmatched to any gene: 10. The CDR3 region has the DNA TGTGCCAGCAGTTTAAAGCCCCCGGACAGGGAAGGAAACACCATATATTTT. This codes for CASSLKPPDREGNTIYF.

The genes are TRBV7-9 and TRBJ1-5, with D perhaps matching TRBD1 (6 bases). V shed 4 bases and J shed 7 bases, with 11 bases lying between them. The CDR3 loop spans 13 amino acids. Germline V gene sequence: CDR1 SEHNR, CDR2 FQNEAQ (reference sequence). CDR3 nucleotide sequence: TGTGCCAGCAGCTCGAGGGGGAAACAGCCCCAGCATTTT. It specifies CASSSRGKQPQHF.

The V and J genes are TRBV11-3 and TRBJ1-2; 10 nucleotides align to TRBD1. Germline values: CDR1 SGHNT, CDR2 YENEEA. The junction had 6 bases not matched to a gene; V was cut back by 4 bases and J by 4 bases. The CDR3 extends over 15 amino acids. Here the CDR3 reads CASSSRQGAAYGYTF. CDR3 nucleotides: TGTGCCAGCAGCTCAAGACAGGGGGCAGCCTATGGCTACACCTTC.

The sample holds a few counts of this clone. The V call is TRBV5-6, the J call TRBJ1-1; D might be TRBD1 (5 bases). CDR1 and CDR2 from the germline V gene are SGHDT and YYEEEE. V was shortened by 4 bases and J by 3 bases, with 13 bases between the two germline ends. The CDR3 totals 14 residues. This chain's CDR3 is CASSRGKSHTEAFF. DNA of the CDR3: TGTGCCAGCAGCCGGGGGAAGTCTCACACTGAAGCTTTCTTT.

In this sample, this clone turned up once. This CDR3 reads CASSPSDRLNQPQHF. Written as DNA, the CDR3 is TGTGCCAGCAGCCCCTCGGACAGGCTGAATCAGCCCCAGCATTTT. This chain connects TRBV7-2 to TRBJ1-5, with 7 bases aligning to TRBD1. J was trimmed by 4 bases and V by 5 bases; bases with no gene match: 8. The CDR3 loop spans 15 amino acids. Germline loops: CDR1 SGHTA, CDR2 FQGNSA.

The V and J genes are TRBV2 and TRBJ2-7; maybe TRBD2 (6 bases). Looked up from germline, CDR1 is SNHLY and CDR2 is FYNNEI. The V end was cut by 7 bases, the J end by 6 bases, with 22 bases between. The CDR3 totals 15 residues. CDR3 nucleotides: TGTGCCAGCACTCCCCGCGGGGAGATGGGAAGCGAGCAGTACTTC. Translation gives CASTPRGEMGSEQYF. The full variable domain, completed using reference TRBV2 and TRBJ2-7, is EPEVTQTPSHQVTQMGQEVILRCVPISNHLYFYWYRQILGQKVEFLVSFYNNEISEKSEIFDDQFSVERPDGSNFTLKIRSTKLEDSAMYFCASTPRGEMGSEQYFGPGTRLTVT.

The chain couples TRBV7-9 to TRBJ2-2, with 7 bases lining up with TRBD1. V shed 5 bases and J 5 bases; nucleotides not matched to a gene: 11. The germline V gene encodes CDR1 SEHNR and CDR2 FQNEAQ (reference sequence). The CDR3 is made up of 16 amino acids. CDR3: CASSDPSGGKTGELFF. The CDR3 nucleotides read TGTGCCAGCAGCGACCCATCAGGGGGAAAAACCGGGGAGCTGTTTTTT.

V gene TRBV11-2 combines with J gene TRBJ1-1, with TRBD1 identical over 8 bases. In germline, CDR1 is SGHAT, CDR2 FQNNGV. This CDR3 comprises 18 residues. The trim removed 3 bases at V and 2 bases at J, leaving 14 bases unmatched. The CDR3: CASSLTRTGSSGNTEAFF. CDR3 DNA sequence: TGTGCCAGCAGCTTGACCCGGACAGGGTCGTCGGGCAACACTGAAGCTTTCTTT.

The rearrangement joins TRBV19 to TRBJ1-1, with D perhaps matching TRBD1 (5 bases). Germline CDR1 and CDR2: LNHDA and SQIVND (reference sequence). The CDR3 sequence is 13 residues long. Trimming left V 7 bases short and J 3 bases short, with 12 bases between. The DNA for the CDR3 is TGTGCCAGTATGGAGGGGTGGGACACTGAAGCTTTCTTT. This sequence encodes CASMEGWDTEAFF.

The CDR3 nucleotides read TGTGCCGGCCTTACAGGCCGTGGGGACGAGCAGTACTTC. Its translation is CAGLTGRGDEQYF. The rearrangement uses TRBV30 and TRBJ2-7, with a weak D call TRBD1 (5 bases). The germline V gene has CDR1 GTSNPN and CDR2 SVGIG (reference sequence). The CDR3 is 13 residues long. Trimming shortened V by 8 bases and J by 5 bases, and 19 bases separated the two germline ends.